This is a list of T cell receptor beta chains from one sample in a study of cytomegalovirus exposure and HLA in healthy donors. Clones were sequenced by immunoSEQ multiplex PCR, and TCRdb holds only the in-frame ones, with some missing. The profile shows some 150,000 clones, 70% to 80% of them singletons. Sequenced input: PBMCs. These receptors all stem from a female donor in good health and CMV-seronegative. Each CDR3 is given with its conserved first and last residue. A D gene is named only where the DNA matches it firmly. Some rows have no size entry. The others give once, few or many, or a class for an expanded clone.

d_gene,v_gene,abundance,len,j_gene,CDR3nt,CDR3aa
TRBD1,TRBV4-2,once,15,TRBJ2-5,TGTGCCAGCAGCCTAGGGACAGGGCAACAAGAGACCCAGTACTTC,CASSLGTGQQETQYF
TRBD1,TRBV5-1,-,16,TRBJ2-4,TGCGCCAGCAGCCCGGGACAGCTACTAGCCAAAAACATTCAGTACTTC,CASSPGQLLAKNIQYF
TRBD2,TRBV4-1,-,18,TRBJ2-7,TGCGCCAGCAGCACACGCACCCCGGGACTAGCGGGCTCCTACGAGCAGTACTTC,CASSTRTPGLAGSYEQYF
-,TRBV19,few,15,TRBJ1-2,TGTGCCAGTAGTAAAAGGGGAATCGGAAACTATGGCTACACCTTC,CASSKRGIGNYGYTF
-,TRBV6-1,-,16,TRBJ2-4,TGTGCCAGCAGTGGTTGGACGGGACTAGCCAAAAACATTCAGTACTTC,CASSGWTGLAKNIQYF
-,TRBV7-9,-,14,TRBJ2-3,TGTGCCAGCAGCTTAGTGCAGGGCGAGGATACGCAGTATTTT,CASSLVQGEDTQYF
-,TRBV4-3,few,16,TRBJ2-1,TGCGCCAGCAGCCGAGAACGCGTCGGGTCCGGGGGTGAGCAGTTCTTC,CASSRERVGSGGEQFF
TRBD1,TRBV19,-,15,TRBJ2-1,TGTGCCAGTAGTATAGGCCGGGGACAGGTTAAGTTACCGTTCTTC,CASSIGRGQVKLPFF
-,TRBV7-2,-,19,TRBJ2-7,TGTGCCAGCAGCTTGTTCGCAGGGGGAGGATCATTTAGTTCCTACGAGCAGTACTTC,CASSLFAGGGSFSSYEQYF
TRBD2,TRBV5-4,-,15,TRBJ2-1,TGTGCCAGCAGAAGGAGCGGGGGAGAAGACAATGAGCAGTTCTTC,CASRRSGGEDNEQFF
-,TRBV7-9,-,15,TRBJ2-7,TGTGCCAGCAGCCCGCCCGGGAGCGGGCTGTACGAGCAGTACTTC,CASSPPGSGLYEQYF
TRBD2,TRBV7-3,-,14,TRBJ2-7,TGTGCCAGCAGCGCGGGACTAGGGAACTACGAGCAGTACTTC,CASSAGLGNYEQYF
-,TRBV7-7,-,13,TRBJ2-7,TGTGCTAGCAGCTTAACGGTCGACTACGAGCAGTACTTC,CASSLTVDYEQYF
-,TRBV27,few,14,TRBJ1-4,TGTGCCAGCAGTTACCAGGGTGCTAATGAAAAACTGTTTTTT,CASSYQGANEKLFF
TRBD1,TRBV5-6,few,14,TRBJ1-3,TGTGCCAGCAGCTTGTTGGACAGGATGAACACCATATATTTT,CASSLLDRMNTIYF
-,TRBV7-9,-,16,TRBJ1-3,TGTGCCAGCAGTTTACATGGCGAGGTATCTGGAAACACCATATATTTT,CASSLHGEVSGNTIYF
TRBD2,TRBV11-2,-,18,TRBJ2-6,TGTGCCAGCAGCTCCCGAGCGGGGTTGGGGTCTTGGGCCAACGTCCTGACTTTC,CASSSRAGLGSWANVLTF
-,TRBV5-8,-,15,TRBJ1-6,TGTGCCAGCAGCGGATGGACTAGCCAGGGGCCGGCCCTCCACTTT,CASSGWTSQGPALHF
-,TRBV4-3,-,15,TRBJ2-7,TGCGCCAGCAGCCAAGACCACCTCACAACCTACGAGCAGTACTTC,CASSQDHLTTYEQYF
TRBD2,TRBV28,-,15,TRBJ2-2,TGTGCCAGCAGTTTAAGCGGGAGATGGGTCGGGGAGCTGTTTTTT,CASSLSGRWVGELFF
TRBD1,TRBV9,few,15,TRBJ2-2,TGTGCCAGCAGCAGGGGGACAGGAGGGCCCGGGGAGCTGTTTTTT,CASSRGTGGPGELFF
TRBD2,TRBV7-2,-,15,TRBJ2-1,TGTGCCAGCAGCTCACGTCCTAGCGGCTACAATGAGCAGTTCTTC,CASSSRPSGYNEQFF
TRBD2,TRBV4-1,-,16,TRBJ2-2,TGCGCCAGCAGCCCATTAGCGGGAGGGGACACCGGGGAGCTGTTTTTT,CASSPLAGGDTGELFF
-,TRBV5-1,few,13,TRBJ2-7,TGCGCCAGCAGCCCCGGGAGTCCCTACGAGCAGTACTTC,CASSPGSPYEQYF
-,TRBV5-4,-,15,TRBJ2-5,TGTGCCAGCAGTCAGTTACAGAGTTCTCAAGAGACCCAGTACTTC,CASSQLQSSQETQYF
TRBD2,TRBV2,-,14,TRBJ2-7,TGTGCCAGCAGTCCCCCGGGAGGGGGCTACGAGCAGTACTTC,CASSPPGGGYEQYF
-,TRBV7-2,-,15,TRBJ2-2,TGTGCCAGCAGCCCTCCAAAGGGAGGCACCGGGGAGCTGTTTTTT,CASSPPKGGTGELFF
TRBD2,TRBV19,-,15,TRBJ2-1,TGTGCCAGTAGTATTGAGGTAGCGGGCTACAATGAGCAGTTCTTC,CASSIEVAGYNEQFF
TRBD2,TRBV9,-,18,TRBJ2-1,TGTGCCAGCAGCGTATCCTTTAGCGGGAGTGTCTCCCCTAATGAGCAGTTCTTC,CASSVSFSGSVSPNEQFF
-,TRBV7-9,-,16,TRBJ1-6,TGTGCCAGCAGCTTAGGGTCAGGGGAATTTGGTTCACCCCTCCCCTTT,CASSLGSGEFGSPLPF
TRBD1,TRBV7-2,-,14,TRBJ1-5,TGTGCCAGCAGCATACGACAGGGGAATCAGCCCCAGCATTTT,CASSIRQGNQPQHF
-,TRBV14,once,16,TRBJ2-4,TGTGCCAGCAGCCAAGTGGGGGGATTAGCCAAAAACATTCAGTACTTC,CASSQVGGLAKNIQYF
-,TRBV19,-,13,TRBJ1-4,TGTGCCAGCCGGGCCAGGGGTAATGAAAAACTGTTTTTT,CASRARGNEKLFF
-,TRBV7-2,-,15,TRBJ1-2,TGTGCCAGCAGCCCGAACGCGGGGGGGGCTGGGGGCTACACCTTT,CASSPNAGGAGGYTF
TRBD1,TRBV2,few,13,TRBJ2-1,TGTGCCAGCGGGGACAGGGTTGTGGGTGAGCAGTTCTTC,CASGDRVVGEQFF
TRBD2,TRBV15,-,15,TRBJ2-1,TGTGCCACCAGCCTAGGGGAGGGCGTCTACAATGAGCAGTTCTTC,CATSLGEGVYNEQFF
TRBD2,TRBV9,-,16,TRBJ2-3,TGTGCCAGCAGCCCCCGGAGCGGGGCTAGCACAGATACGCAGTATTTT,CASSPRSGASTDTQYF
TRBD2,TRBV9,-,16,TRBJ2-4,TGTGCCAGCAGCGGTGCTAGCGGGGTGACCAAAAACAGTCAGTACTTC,CASSGASGVTKNSQYF
TRBD1,TRBV18,-,14,TRBJ1-4,TGTGCCAGCTCCCTTGACAGGGCAAATGAAAAACTGTTTTTT,CASSLDRANEKLFF
TRBD2,TRBV23-1,few,16,TRBJ2-7,TGCGCCAGCAGTCAATCTAGCGGGATGGTGCCGGGGGAGCAGTACTTC,CASSQSSGMVPGEQYF
TRBD1,TRBV7-2,few,18,TRBJ1-2,TGTGCCAGCAGCTTGAGCTCGGGACAGGGGGCGCATCACTATGGCTACACCTTC,CASSLSSGQGAHHYGYTF
TRBD2,TRBV19,-,16,TRBJ2-3,TGTGCCAGTAGTCCGTCCTGGGCGGGAGTAACAGATACGCAGTATTTT,CASSPSWAGVTDTQYF
-,TRBV7-9,-,12,TRBJ2-4,TGTGCCAGCAGCCCATCAGGAAACAGTCAGTACTTC,CASSPSGNSQYF
-,TRBV10-3,-,16,TRBJ2-7,TGTGCCATCAGTGGAGGTAGCGGTCAGACAACCTACGAGCAGTACTTC,CAISGGSGQTTYEQYF
TRBD2,TRBV10-3,-,13,TRBJ2-1,TGTGCCATCTCGGGCGGGGGGGGCAATGAGCAGTTCTTC,CAISGGGGNEQFF
TRBD2,TRBV19,-,14,TRBJ2-2,TGTGCCAGTAGGACAAGCGGGGGAGGCGGGGAGCTGTTTTTT,CASRTSGGGGELFF
-,TRBV28,few,14,TRBJ2-2,TGTGCCAGCAGTCCCCCCCGGTCCCCCGGGGAGCTGTTTTTT,CASSPPRSPGELFF
TRBD1,TRBV4-2,-,19,TRBJ2-1,TGTGCCAGCAGCCAAGGAGGGGCCGAACCGGGACAGAACTACAATGAGCAGTTCTTC,CASSQGGAEPGQNYNEQFF
-,TRBV19,-,15,TRBJ1-6,TGTGCCAGTAGTACCACTCCAGGGAATAATTCACCCCTCCACTTT,CASSTTPGNNSPLHF
-,TRBV7-2,-,15,TRBJ2-7,TGTGCCAGCAGCTTAGACGGAGGGAGGACCTACGAGCAGTACTTC,CASSLDGGRTYEQYF
TRBD1,TRBV7-3,once,13,TRBJ2-7,TGTGCCAGCAGCTTAGACAGGGGGTACGAGCAGTACTTC,CASSLDRGYEQYF
-,TRBV5-4,-,13,TRBJ2-1,TGTGCCAGCAGCTTGGCAGGAGGCAATGAGCAGTTCTTC,CASSLAGGNEQFF
-,TRBV27,-,12,TRBJ2-7,TGTGCCAGCAGTTTAAGGGGTGGGGAGCAGTACTTC,CASSLRGGEQYF